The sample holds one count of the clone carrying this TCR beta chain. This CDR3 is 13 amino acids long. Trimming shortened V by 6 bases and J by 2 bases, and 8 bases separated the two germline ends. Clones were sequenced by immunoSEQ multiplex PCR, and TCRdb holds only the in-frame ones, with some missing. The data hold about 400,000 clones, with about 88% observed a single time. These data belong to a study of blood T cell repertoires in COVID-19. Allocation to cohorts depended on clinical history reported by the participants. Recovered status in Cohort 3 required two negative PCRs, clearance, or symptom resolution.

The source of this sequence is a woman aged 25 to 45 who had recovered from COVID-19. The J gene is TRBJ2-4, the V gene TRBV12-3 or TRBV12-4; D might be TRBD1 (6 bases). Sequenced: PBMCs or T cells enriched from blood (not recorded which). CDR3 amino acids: CASSGQTKNIQYF. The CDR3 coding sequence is TGTGCCAGCAGCGGACAGACCAAAAACATTCAGTACTTC.